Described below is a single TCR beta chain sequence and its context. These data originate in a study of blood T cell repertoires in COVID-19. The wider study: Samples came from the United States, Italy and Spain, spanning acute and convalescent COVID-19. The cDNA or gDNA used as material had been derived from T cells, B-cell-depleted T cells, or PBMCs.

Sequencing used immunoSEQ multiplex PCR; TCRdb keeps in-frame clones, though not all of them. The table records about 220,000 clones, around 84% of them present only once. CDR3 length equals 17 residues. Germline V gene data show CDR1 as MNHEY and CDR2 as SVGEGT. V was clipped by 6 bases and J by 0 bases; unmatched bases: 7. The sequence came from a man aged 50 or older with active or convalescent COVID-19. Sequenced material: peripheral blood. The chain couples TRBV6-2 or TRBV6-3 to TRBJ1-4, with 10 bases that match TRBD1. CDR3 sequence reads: CASSPRQGASTNEKLFF. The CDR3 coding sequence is TGTGCCAGCAGCCCTCGACAGGGGGCGTCAACTAATGAAAAACTGTTTTTT.